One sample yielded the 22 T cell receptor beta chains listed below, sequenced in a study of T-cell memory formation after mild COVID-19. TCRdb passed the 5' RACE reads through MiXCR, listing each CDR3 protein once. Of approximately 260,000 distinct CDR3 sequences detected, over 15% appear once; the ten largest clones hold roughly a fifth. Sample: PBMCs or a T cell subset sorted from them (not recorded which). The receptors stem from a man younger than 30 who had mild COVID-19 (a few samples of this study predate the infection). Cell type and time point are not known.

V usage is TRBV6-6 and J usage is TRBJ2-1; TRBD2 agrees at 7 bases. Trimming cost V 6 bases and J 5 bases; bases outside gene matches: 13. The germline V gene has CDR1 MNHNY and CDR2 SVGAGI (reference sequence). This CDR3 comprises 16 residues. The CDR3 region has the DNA TGTGCCAGCAGCCGCACCCTACTAGCGCGGGACAATGAGCAGTTCTTC. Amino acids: CASSRTLLARDNEQFF.

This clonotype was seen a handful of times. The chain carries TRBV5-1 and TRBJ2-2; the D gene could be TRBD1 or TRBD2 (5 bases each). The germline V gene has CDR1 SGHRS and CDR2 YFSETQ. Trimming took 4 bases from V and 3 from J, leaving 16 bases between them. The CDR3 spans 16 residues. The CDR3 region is CASSPSPGRDTGELFF. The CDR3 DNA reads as TGCGCCAGCAGCCCATCCCCGGGGCGCGACACCGGGGAGCTGTTTTTT.

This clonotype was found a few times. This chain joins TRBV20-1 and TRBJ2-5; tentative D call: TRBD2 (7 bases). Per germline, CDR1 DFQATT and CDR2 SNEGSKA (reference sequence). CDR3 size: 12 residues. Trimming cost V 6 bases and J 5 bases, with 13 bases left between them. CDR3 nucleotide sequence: TGCAGTGCGGGGGGGCCGGGCGAGACCCAGTACTTC. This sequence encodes CSAGGPGETQYF.

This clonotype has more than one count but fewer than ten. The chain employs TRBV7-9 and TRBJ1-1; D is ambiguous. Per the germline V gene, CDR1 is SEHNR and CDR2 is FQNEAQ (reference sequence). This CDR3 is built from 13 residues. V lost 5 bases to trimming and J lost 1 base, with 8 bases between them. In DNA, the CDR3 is TGTGCCAGCAGCCCGCGTAGGAACACTGAAGCTTTCTTT. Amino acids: CASSPRRNTEAFF.

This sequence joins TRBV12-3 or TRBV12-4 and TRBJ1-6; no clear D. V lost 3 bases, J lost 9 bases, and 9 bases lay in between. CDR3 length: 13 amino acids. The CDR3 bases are TGTGCCAGCAGTTTGGGGAATGGTTCACCCCTCCACTTT. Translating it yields CASSLGNGSPLHF.

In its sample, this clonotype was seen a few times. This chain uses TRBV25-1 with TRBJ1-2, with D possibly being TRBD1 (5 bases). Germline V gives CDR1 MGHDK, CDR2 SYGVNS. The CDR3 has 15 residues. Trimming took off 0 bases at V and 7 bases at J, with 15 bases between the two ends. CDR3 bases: TGTGCCAGCAGTGAATACACCCCCAGTACAGGTGGCTACACCTTC. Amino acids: CASSEYTPSTGGYTF.

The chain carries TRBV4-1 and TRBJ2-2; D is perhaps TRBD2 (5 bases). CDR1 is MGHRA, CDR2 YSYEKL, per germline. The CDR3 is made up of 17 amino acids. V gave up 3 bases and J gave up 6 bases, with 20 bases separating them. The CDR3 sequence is CASSHTHGDRWSGELFF. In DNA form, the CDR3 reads TGCGCCAGCAGCCATACTCACGGGGATAGGTGGTCCGGGGAGCTGTTTTTT.

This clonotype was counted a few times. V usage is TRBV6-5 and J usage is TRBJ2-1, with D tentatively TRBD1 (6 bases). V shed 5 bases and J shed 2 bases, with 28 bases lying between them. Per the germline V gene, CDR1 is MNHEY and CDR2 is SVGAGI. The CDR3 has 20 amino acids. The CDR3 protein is CASSTQFGNRVRSTYNEQFF. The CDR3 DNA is TGTGCCAGCAGTACCCAGTTCGGTAACAGGGTAAGGAGCACCTACAATGAGCAGTTCTTC.

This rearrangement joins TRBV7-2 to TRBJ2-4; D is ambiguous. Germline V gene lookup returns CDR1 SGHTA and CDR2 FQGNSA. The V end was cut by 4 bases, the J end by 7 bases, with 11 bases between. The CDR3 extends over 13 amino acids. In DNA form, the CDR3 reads TGTGCCAGCAGCTCACCGGCCCGCAACATTCAGTACTTC. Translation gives CASSSPARNIQYF.

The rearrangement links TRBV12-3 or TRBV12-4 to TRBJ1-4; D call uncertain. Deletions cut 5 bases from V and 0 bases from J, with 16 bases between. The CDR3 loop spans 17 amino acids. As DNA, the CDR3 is TGTGCCAGCAGTCGGCGACACCTCAAGTCAACTAATGAAAAACTGTTTTTT. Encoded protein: CASSRRHLKSTNEKLFF.

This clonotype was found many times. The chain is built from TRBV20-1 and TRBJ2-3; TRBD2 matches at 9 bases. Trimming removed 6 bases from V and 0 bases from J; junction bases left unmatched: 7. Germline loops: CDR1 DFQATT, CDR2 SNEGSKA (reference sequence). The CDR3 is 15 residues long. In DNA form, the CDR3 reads TGCAGTGCCAGCGGGGGGAGGTCTAGCACAGATACGCAGTATTTT. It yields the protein CSASGGRSSTDTQYF.

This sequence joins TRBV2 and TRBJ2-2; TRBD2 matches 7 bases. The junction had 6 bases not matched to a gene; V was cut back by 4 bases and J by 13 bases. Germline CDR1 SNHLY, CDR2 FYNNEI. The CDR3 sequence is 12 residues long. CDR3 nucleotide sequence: TGTGCCAGCAGTGGCCTAGCGGAAGCGCTGTTTTTT. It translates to CASSGLAEALFF.

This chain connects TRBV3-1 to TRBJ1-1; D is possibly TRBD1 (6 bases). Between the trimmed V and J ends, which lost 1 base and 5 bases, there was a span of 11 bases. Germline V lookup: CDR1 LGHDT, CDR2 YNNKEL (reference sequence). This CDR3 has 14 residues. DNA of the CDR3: TGTGCCAGCAGCCAAGGGCCAGGGGTGACTGAAGCTTTCTTT. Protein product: CASSQGPGVTEAFF. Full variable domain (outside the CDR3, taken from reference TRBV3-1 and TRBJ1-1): DTAVSQTPKYLVTQMGNDKSIKCEQNLGHDTMYWYKQDSKKFLKIMFSYNNKELIINETVPNRFSPKSPDKAHLNLHINSLELGDSAVYFCASSQGPGVTEAFFGQGTRLTVV.

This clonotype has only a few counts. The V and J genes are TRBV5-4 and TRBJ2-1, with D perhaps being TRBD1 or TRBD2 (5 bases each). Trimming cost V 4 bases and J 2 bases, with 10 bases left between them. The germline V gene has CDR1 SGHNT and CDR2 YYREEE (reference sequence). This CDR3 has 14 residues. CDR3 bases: TGTGCCAGCAGCATACAGGAGGCCTACAATGAGCAGTTCTTC. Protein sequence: CASSIQEAYNEQFF.

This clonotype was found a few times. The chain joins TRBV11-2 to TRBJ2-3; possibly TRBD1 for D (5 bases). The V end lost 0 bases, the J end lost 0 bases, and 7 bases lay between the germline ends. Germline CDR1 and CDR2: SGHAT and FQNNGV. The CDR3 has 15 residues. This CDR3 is CASSLDRESTDTQYF. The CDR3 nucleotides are TGTGCCAGCAGCTTAGACAGGGAAAGCACAGATACGCAGTATTTT.

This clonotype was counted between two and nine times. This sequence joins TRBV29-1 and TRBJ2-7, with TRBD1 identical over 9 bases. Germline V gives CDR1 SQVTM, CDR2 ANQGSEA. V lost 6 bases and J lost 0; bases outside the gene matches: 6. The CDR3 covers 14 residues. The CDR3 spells CSVGTGLHSYEQYF. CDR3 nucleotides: TGCAGCGTAGGGACAGGGCTCCACTCCTACGAGCAGTACTTC.

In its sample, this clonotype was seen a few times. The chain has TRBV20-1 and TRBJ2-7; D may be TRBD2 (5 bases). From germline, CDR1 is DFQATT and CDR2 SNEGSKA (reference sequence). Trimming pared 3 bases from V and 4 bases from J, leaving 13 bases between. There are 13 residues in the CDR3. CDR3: CSARGAWEYEQYV. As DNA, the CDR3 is TGCAGTGCTAGGGGAGCGTGGGAGTACGAGCAGTACGTC.

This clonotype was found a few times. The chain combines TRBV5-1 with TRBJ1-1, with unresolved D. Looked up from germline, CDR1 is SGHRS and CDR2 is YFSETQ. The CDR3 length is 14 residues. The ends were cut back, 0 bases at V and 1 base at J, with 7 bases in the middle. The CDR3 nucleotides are TGCGCCAGCAGCTTGGAGGCGGGGAACACTGAAGCTTTCTTT. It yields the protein CASSLEAGNTEAFF.

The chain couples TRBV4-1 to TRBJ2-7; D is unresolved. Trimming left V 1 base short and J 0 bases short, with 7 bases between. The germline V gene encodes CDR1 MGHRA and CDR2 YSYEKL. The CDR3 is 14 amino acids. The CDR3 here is CASSQAADSYEQYF. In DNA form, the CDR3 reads TGCGCCAGCAGCCAAGCTGCGGACTCCTACGAGCAGTACTTC.

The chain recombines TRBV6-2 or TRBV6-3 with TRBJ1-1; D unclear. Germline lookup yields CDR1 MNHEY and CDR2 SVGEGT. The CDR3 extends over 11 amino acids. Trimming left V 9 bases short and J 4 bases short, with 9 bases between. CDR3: CASTWLTEAFF. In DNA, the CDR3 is TGTGCCAGTACGTGGCTCACTGAAGCTTTCTTT.

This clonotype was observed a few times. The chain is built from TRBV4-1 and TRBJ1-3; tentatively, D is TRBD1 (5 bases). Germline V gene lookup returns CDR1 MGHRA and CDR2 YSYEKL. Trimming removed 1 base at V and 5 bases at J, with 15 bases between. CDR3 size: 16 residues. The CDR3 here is CASSQGVSGERNTIYF. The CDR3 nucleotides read TGCGCCAGCAGCCAAGGGGTTTCGGGGGAAAGAAACACCATATATTTT.

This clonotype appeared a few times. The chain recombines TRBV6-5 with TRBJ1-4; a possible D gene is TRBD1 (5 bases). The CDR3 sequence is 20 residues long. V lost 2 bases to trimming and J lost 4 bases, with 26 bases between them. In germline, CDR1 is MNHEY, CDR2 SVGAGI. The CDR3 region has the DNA TGTGCCAGCAGTTACAAACGCGGGGCGACTCTTGGCTCTGGTAATGAAAAACTGTTTTTT. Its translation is CASSYKRGATLGSGNEKLFF.